The 13 T cell receptor beta chains below all came from one sample that was sequenced in a study of blood T cells in healthy people across ages. A J-beta primer mix and a sample-barcoded 5' primer were used in a second PCR of roughly 6 to 11 cycles. A single record per CDR3 protein comes from TCRdb applying MiXCR to the 5' RACE reads. This sample carries some 1.5 million distinct CDR3 sequences, less than 45% of them seen once, and the ten largest clones take just over 4%. The source material was blood. The source of these receptors is a young woman in good health.

The chain employs TRBV7-2 and TRBJ2-3; perhaps TRBD2 as D (7 bases). Per germline, CDR1 SGHTA and CDR2 FQGNSA. V was cut by 6 bases and J by 4 bases, with 20 bases left in between. This CDR3 is built from 16 residues. CDR3 residues: CASSSGFAGAADTQYF. The CDR3 region has the DNA TGTGCCAGCAGTTCGGGTTTTGCGGGGGCGGCAGATACGCAGTATTTT.

The chain has TRBV12-3 or TRBV12-4 and TRBJ2-1; 11 bases line up with TRBD2. The CDR3 spans 17 residues. V was pared by 6 bases and J by 6 bases, with 13 bases of the junction left unmatched. The CDR3 region is CASSPGTSGQPGNEQFF. The CDR3 coding sequence is TGTGCCAGCAGCCCTGGGACTAGCGGTCAACCAGGCAATGAGCAGTTCTTC.

This clonotype was seen just once. The chain uses TRBV2 and TRBJ1-5; TRBD1 agrees at 9 bases. V shed 7 bases and J 4 bases; nucleotides not matched to a gene: 8. The CDR3 covers 15 residues. Germline V gene data show CDR1 as SNHLY and CDR2 as FYNNEI. The CDR3 nucleotides are TGTGCCAGCAAGCGTACAGGACAGGGGAATCAGCCCCAGCATTTT. This codes for CASKRTGQGNQPQHF.

This sequence joins TRBV6-5 and TRBJ1-5; D gene uncertain. This CDR3 is 13 amino acids long. The V end was cut by 4 bases, the J end by 1 base, with 5 bases between. Germline values: CDR1 MNHEY, CDR2 SVGAGI. CDR3 in amino acids: CASSSTSNQPQHF. For the CDR3, the DNA is TGTGCCAGCAGTTCCACCAGCAATCAGCCCCAGCATTTT.

The V and J genes are TRBV6-2 or TRBV6-3 and TRBJ2-5; the match to TRBD1 covers 9 bases. There are 13 residues in the CDR3. The junction had 6 bases not matched to a gene; V was cut back by 8 bases and J by 5 bases. The germline gives CDR1 MNHEY, CDR2 SVGEGT. The CDR3 DNA sequence: TGTGCCAGCTCGGGACAGGGTTACGAGACCCAGTACTTC. Amino acid sequence: CASSGQGYETQYF.

The genes are TRBV12-3 or TRBV12-4 and TRBJ2-5; TRBD2 might be the D (5 bases). The DNA end lines up better with TRBJ2-7; the J call may be wrong. The CDR3 has 16 residues. The CDR3 reads CASSADPVRGLAEQYF. The CDR3 nucleotides read TGTGCCAGCAGTGCCGATCCGGTACGCGGGTTAGCCGAGCAGTACTTC.

V gene TRBV20-1 combines with J gene TRBJ2-3, with D unresolved. The CDR3 totals 11 residues. V lost 8 bases and J 4 bases, leaving 10 bases between the germline ends. CDR1 is DFQATT, CDR2 SNEGSKA, per germline (reference sequence). The CDR3 DNA reads TGCAGTCCCACCCGGGCAGATACGCAGTATTTT. Translation: CSPTRADTQYF.

There are many counts of this clonotype. The V and J genes are TRBV7-2 and TRBJ1-1; a weak D match, TRBD1 (6 bases). V lost 5 bases, J lost 5 bases, and 12 bases lay in between. CDR1 is SGHTA, CDR2 FQGNSA, per germline. This CDR3 comprises 13 residues. The CDR3 spells CASSRNQGTEAFF. CDR3 nucleotide sequence: TGTGCCAGCAGCCGCAACCAGGGGACTGAAGCTTTCTTT.

In this sample, this clonotype turned up many times. In DNA, the CDR3 is TGCGCCAGCAGCCAAGAGGGGCAGGGAGGCTACAATGAGCAGTTCTTC. Encoded protein: CASSQEGQGGYNEQFF. The V gene is TRBV4-3, the J gene TRBJ2-1; a weak D match, TRBD2 (6 bases). Trimming took 0 bases from V and 3 from J, leaving 12 bases between them. Per germline, CDR1 LGHNA and CDR2 YSLEER. This CDR3 is 16 amino acids long.

The rearrangement links TRBV4-3 to TRBJ1-4; the D is unclear. This CDR3 contains 15 residues. The V and J ends lost 3 bases and 4 bases respectively, with 12 bases between them. Looked up from germline, CDR1 is LGHNA and CDR2 is YSLEER. The CDR3 DNA reads TGCGCCAGCAGCCACCGACCCGACGGTAATGAAAAACTGTTTTTT. This translates into CASSHRPDGNEKLFF.

This clonotype was counted a few times. This rearrangement joins TRBV29-1 to TRBJ2-1, with D hard to call. Trimming stripped 3 bases from V and 3 bases from J, with 18 bases between. The CDR3 consists of 16 residues. CDR1 and CDR2 from the germline V gene are SQVTM and ANQGSEA. The CDR3 protein is CSVDEAWMSVYNEQFF. The CDR3 DNA reads TGCAGCGTTGATGAGGCTTGGATGTCCGTCTACAATGAGCAGTTCTTC.

The rearrangement links TRBV6-4 to TRBJ1-1, with D possibly matching TRBD1 (6 bases). Trimming removed 8 bases at V and 1 base at J, with 11 bases between. This CDR3 is 13 amino acids long. Germline CDR1 is MRHNA and CDR2 is SNTAGT. The CDR3 DNA follows: TGTGCCAGCCGACAGGCCCGGAACACTGAAGCTTTCTTT. Its protein product is CASRQARNTEAFF.

This clonotype was observed a single time. This chain links TRBV7-9 with TRBJ2-5; 8 nucleotides align to TRBD2. TRBJ2-7 explains the end of the DNA better; the J call may be wrong. The V gene's germline CDR1 is SEHNR and CDR2 FQNEAQ (reference sequence). There are 15 residues in the CDR3. This CDR3 reads CASSGSGKGAYEQYF. The CDR3, as DNA: TGTGCCAGCAGCGGTAGCGGGAAGGGGGCCTACGAGCAGTACTTC.